These T cell receptor beta chains were read from a single sample in a study of lymphopenia after photon versus proton radiotherapy. Produced via immunoSEQ multiplex PCR; TCRdb's table is partial and in-frame only. The sample carries roughly 65,000 clones, roughly 93% recorded once. Sequences were derived from peripheral blood, sampled from a patient treated with photon-based radiotherapy. The receptor set was obtained from a woman in her 70s with pancreatic cancer. Each CDR3 is given with its conserved first and last residue. D genes are given only for firm matches. The size of a clone is reported for some rows only, either as once, few or many, or as a class for expanded clones.

j_gene: TRBJ2-2
abundance: -
d_gene: TRBD2
v_gene: TRBV4-3
CDR3nt: TGCGCCAGCAGCCCGGGACTAGCGGGAGGGCCGGGGAACACCGGGGAGCTGTTTTTT
CDR3aa: CASSPGLAGGPGNTGELFF

j_gene: TRBJ2-7
abundance: -
d_gene: TRBD1
v_gene: TRBV11-2
CDR3nt: TGTGCCAGCAGCTTAGATGGGTGGGACAGGGGGTACGAGCAGTACTTC
CDR3aa: CASSLDGWDRGYEQYF

j_gene: TRBJ2-7
abundance: -
d_gene: TRBD2
v_gene: TRBV27
CDR3nt: TGTGCCAGCAGTTCAACCGGGACTAGCGGGAGAATTGGGTACTTC
CDR3aa: CASSSTGTSGRIGYF

j_gene: TRBJ2-2
abundance: -
d_gene: TRBD1
v_gene: TRBV9
CDR3nt: TGTGCCAGTCGCCAGGGACAGGGTATCGCCGGGGAGCTGTTTTTT
CDR3aa: CASRQGQGIAGELFF

j_gene: TRBJ1-2
abundance: -
d_gene: TRBD1
v_gene: TRBV5-1
CDR3nt: TGCGCCAGCAGCTTGGACGAGACAGGGGGCAAGTATGGCTACACCTTC
CDR3aa: CASSLDETGGKYGYTF

j_gene: TRBJ2-3
abundance: -
d_gene: TRBD1
v_gene: TRBV5-6
CDR3nt: TGTGCCAGCAGCCCTTCACGGACAGGGGGCACAGATACGCAGTATTTT
CDR3aa: CASSPSRTGGTDTQYF

j_gene: TRBJ2-7
abundance: -
d_gene: TRBD2
v_gene: TRBV6-1
CDR3nt: TGTGCCAGCAGTGAAGGAGGGTCTAGCGGGAGGGCCCCTGTAAGATACGAGCAGTACTTC
CDR3aa: CASSEGGSSGRAPVRYEQYF

j_gene: TRBJ1-2
abundance: -
d_gene: -
v_gene: TRBV7-9
CDR3nt: TGTGCCAGCAGCTTAGAGAGCCAGAGCTATGGCTACACCTTC
CDR3aa: CASSLESQSYGYTF

j_gene: TRBJ1-2
abundance: once
d_gene: -
v_gene: TRBV4-3
CDR3nt: TGCGCCAGCAGCCAAGACCGGGGGCTTTCGGTATTTGATGGCTACACCTTC
CDR3aa: CASSQDRGLSVFDGYTF

j_gene: TRBJ2-7
abundance: -
d_gene: TRBD2
v_gene: TRBV5-1
CDR3nt: TGCGCCAGCAGCCGGGGGGTGGGAAGATACGAGCAGTACTTC
CDR3aa: CASSRGVGRYEQYF

j_gene: TRBJ2-3
abundance: -
d_gene: -
v_gene: TRBV7-9
CDR3nt: TGTGCCAGCAGCCCCCAGGCCGCTCTTCGGGCAGATACGCAGTATTTT
CDR3aa: CASSPQAALRADTQYF

j_gene: TRBJ2-1
abundance: -
d_gene: -
v_gene: TRBV18
CDR3nt: TGTGCCAGCTCACCACTCGCGAATGAGCAGTTCTTC
CDR3aa: CASSPLANEQFF

j_gene: TRBJ2-7
abundance: -
d_gene: -
v_gene: TRBV7-3
CDR3nt: TGTGCCAGCAGCTCGGGACCCCTCTACGAGCAGTACTTC
CDR3aa: CASSSGPLYEQYF

j_gene: TRBJ2-3
abundance: -
d_gene: -
v_gene: TRBV5-1
CDR3nt: TGCGCCAGCAGCGCGAGGGATGGGGCGGATACGCAGTATTTT
CDR3aa: CASSARDGADTQYF

j_gene: TRBJ2-5
abundance: -
d_gene: -
v_gene: TRBV7-8
CDR3nt: TGTGCCAGCAGCTTGACGGACGGGGAGACCCAGTACTTC
CDR3aa: CASSLTDGETQYF

j_gene: TRBJ1-2
abundance: -
d_gene: -
v_gene: TRBV7-9
CDR3nt: TGTGCCAGCAGCTTAGCTCTTCCGGGAAACTATGGCTACACCTTC
CDR3aa: CASSLALPGNYGYTF

j_gene: TRBJ1-1
abundance: -
d_gene: -
v_gene: TRBV5-1
CDR3nt: TGCGCCAGCAGCCCGGACGCCTATGAAGCTTTCTTT
CDR3aa: CASSPDAYEAFF

j_gene: TRBJ2-7
abundance: few
d_gene: TRBD2
v_gene: TRBV19
CDR3nt: TGTGCCAGTAGAAAAACTAGCGGGAGAGGCTACGAGCAGTACTTC
CDR3aa: CASRKTSGRGYEQYF

j_gene: TRBJ2-7
abundance: once
d_gene: -
v_gene: TRBV5-5
CDR3nt: TGTGCCAGCAGCCGCGGTCCCTACGAGCAGTACTTC
CDR3aa: CASSRGPYEQYF

j_gene: TRBJ2-2
abundance: -
d_gene: -
v_gene: TRBV25-1
CDR3nt: TGTGCCTCTTCCACCGGGGAGCTGTTTTTT
CDR3aa: CASSTGELFF

j_gene: TRBJ2-7
abundance: -
d_gene: -
v_gene: TRBV14
CDR3nt: TGTGCCAGCAGCCAAGTGGTGGGAGGCCCCCGTTCATACGAGCAGTACTTC
CDR3aa: CASSQVVGGPRSYEQYF

j_gene: TRBJ2-2
abundance: -
d_gene: TRBD1
v_gene: TRBV6-1
CDR3nt: TGTGCCAGCAGGACCGGGACAGGGTTCACCGGGGAGCTGTTTTTT
CDR3aa: CASRTGTGFTGELFF